This entry features one T cell receptor (beta chain) sequence. This clone's antigen is unknown. No qualities accompany the bases; no much larger clone lies one base away. This sample is drawn from a study of CD8 T cells in ankylosing spondylitis (dated by TCRdb to 2017 to 2019). Regarding the research as a whole: To find TCR variants linked to disease, the study profiled T cell receptor beta repertoires in ankylosing spondylitis patients and healthy donors. In total, the full study cohort was made up of 95 to 110 healthy donors and roughly 27 ankylosing spondylitis patients. Samples of peripheral blood were taken, and for ankylosing spondylitis patients, synovial fluid was collected as well. The research as a whole found: The disease-linked clones were reported to be significantly enriched in matched synovial fluid samples from ankylosing spondylitis patients. Some TCR beta motif variants had previously been reported in synovial fluid and blood of reactive arthritis patients, which suggested common disease-initiation mechanisms. The disease-linked clones had a CD8+ phenotype and were found at relatively low frequencies in peripheral blood. A TCR beta motif of about 8 highly homologous amino acid variants appeared characteristic of blood from ankylosing spondylitis patients.

TCRdb records Illumina HiSeq 2500 as the sequencer. TCR beta libraries were prepared by quantitative 5'-RACE with molecular barcodes. As for the original processing: To identify disease-linked TCR variants, a new computational method was used, one built on a probabilistic model of VDJ rearrangement. TCRdb redid the processing of the public reads, applying fastp at Q25 and MiXCR, and retained in-frame beta chains. Each record represents a unique CDR3 protein, reported with the most common genes and DNA among its rows. These V and J calls derive from TCRdb rather than the authors' analysis. The sample table records approximately 540,000 distinct CDR3 sequences; roughly 13% of these occur just once. The ten largest clones capture 6.5% to 7% of the sample. According to the germline V gene (reference sequence), CDR1 reads DFQATT and CDR2 reads SNEGSKA. The CDR3 starts with the cysteine, ends with the phenylalanine, and has 15 residues. Only the CDR3 part of the read is kept: 45 bases, read in frame from the first base. V and J lose 3 bases and 0 bases, and a span of 12 bases separates them.

The rearrangement combines TRBV20-1 with TRBJ1-5; the D gene is not confidently resolved. What was sequenced was blood, either unsorted or a sorted T cell fraction (not recorded which). The receptor was isolated from a male donor with ankylosing spondylitis. The CDR3 is CSASLQGYSNQPQHF. The sequenced DNA: TGCAGTGCTAGTTTACAAGGGTATAGCAATCAGCCCCAGCATTTT.